This is a list of T cell receptor beta chains from one sample in a study of OX40 agonist ivuxolimab in advanced cancers. Profiling relied on immunoSEQ multiplex PCR, and the TCRdb table lists in-frame clones only, not all of them. Here the sample spans under 70,000 clones, 86% being singletons. The input for sequencing was CD4+ or CD8+ T cells sorted from blood, taken in a trial of the OX40 agonist ivuxolimab. These receptor sequences come from an adult with an advanced solid tumor such as melanoma, head and neck, liver or kidney cancer. CDR3s include the opening cysteine and the closing phenylalanine or tryptophan. D genes are given only for firm matches. A clone size is listed for some rows: how often the clone was seen (once, few, many), or a class if it is expanded.

V gene: TRBV27
J gene: TRBJ1-6
D gene: NA
clone size: NA
CDR3 length: 14
CDR3 protein: CASSSGFPNSPLHF
CDR3 DNA: TGTGCCAGCAGTTCTGGGTTCCCTAATTCACCCCTCCACTTT

V gene: TRBV19
J gene: TRBJ2-2
D gene: TRBD2
clone size: NA
CDR3 length: 17
CDR3 protein: CASSVPSGLAGAGELFF
CDR3 DNA: TGTGCCAGTAGTGTTCCTTCGGGACTAGCGGGAGCTGGGGAGCTGTTTTTT

V gene: TRBV27
J gene: TRBJ1-5
D gene: NA
clone size: NA
CDR3 length: 12
CDR3 protein: CASIQGNQPQHF
CDR3 DNA: TGTGCCAGCATACAGGGCAATCAGCCCCAGCATTTT

V gene: TRBV6-5
J gene: TRBJ2-7
D gene: TRBD2
clone size: NA
CDR3 length: 13
CDR3 protein: CASSAGTTHEQYF
CDR3 DNA: TGTGCCAGCAGTGCCGGGACTACACACGAGCAGTACTTC

V gene: TRBV4-2
J gene: TRBJ1-3
D gene: TRBD1
clone size: NA
CDR3 length: 16
CDR3 protein: CASSQWTGGDGNTIYF
CDR3 DNA: TGTGCCAGCAGCCAATGGACAGGGGGCGACGGAAACACCATATATTTT

V gene: TRBV13
J gene: TRBJ2-5
D gene: NA
clone size: NA
CDR3 length: 15
CDR3 protein: CASSSRRRGSETQYF
CDR3 DNA: TGTGCCAGCAGCTCCCGGCGGAGGGGGAGTGAGACCCAGTACTTC

V gene: TRBV27
J gene: TRBJ1-2
D gene: NA
clone size: once
CDR3 length: 13
CDR3 protein: CASRRHAGGGYTF
CDR3 DNA: TGTGCCAGCAGACGACACGCAGGAGGTGGCTACACCTTC

V gene: TRBV7-2
J gene: TRBJ2-3
D gene: NA
clone size: NA
CDR3 length: 13
CDR3 protein: CASSMEHTDTQYF
CDR3 DNA: TGTGCCAGCAGCATGGAGCACACAGATACGCAGTATTTT

V gene: TRBV7-8
J gene: TRBJ2-3
D gene: TRBD1
clone size: NA
CDR3 length: 14
CDR3 protein: CASSLDRATDTQYF
CDR3 DNA: TGTGCCAGCAGCTTGGACAGGGCCACAGATACGCAGTATTTT

V gene: TRBV6-1
J gene: TRBJ2-1
D gene: NA
clone size: NA
CDR3 length: 12
CDR3 protein: CASSEAAREQFF
CDR3 DNA: TGTGCCAGCAGTGAAGCGGCCCGCGAGCAGTTCTTC

V gene: TRBV28
J gene: TRBJ1-1
D gene: NA
clone size: NA
CDR3 length: 12
CDR3 protein: CASSPPGREAFF
CDR3 DNA: TGTGCCAGCAGTCCCCCGGGACGAGAAGCTTTCTTT

V gene: TRBV28
J gene: TRBJ2-1
D gene: TRBD2
clone size: NA
CDR3 length: 16
CDR3 protein: CASRGTSGSSYNEQFF
CDR3 DNA: TGTGCCAGCAGAGGGACTAGCGGGAGCTCCTACAATGAGCAGTTCTTC

V gene: TRBV28
J gene: TRBJ2-7
D gene: TRBD2
clone size: NA
CDR3 length: 16
CDR3 protein: CASSSSSGISSYEQYF
CDR3 DNA: TGTGCCAGCAGTTCCTCTAGCGGGATAAGCTCCTACGAGCAGTACTTC

V gene: TRBV6-1
J gene: TRBJ2-7
D gene: NA
clone size: NA
CDR3 length: 12
CDR3 protein: CASTRQAYEQYF
CDR3 DNA: TGTGCCAGCACGAGACAGGCCTACGAGCAGTACTTC

V gene: TRBV5-1
J gene: TRBJ2-1
D gene: TRBD2
clone size: NA
CDR3 length: 15
CDR3 protein: CASSPSGREYNEQFF
CDR3 DNA: TGCGCCAGCAGCCCTAGCGGGAGGGAATACAATGAGCAGTTCTTC

V gene: TRBV2
J gene: TRBJ1-4
D gene: NA
clone size: NA
CDR3 length: 14
CDR3 protein: CASSSWNPGEKLFF
CDR3 DNA: TGTGCCAGCAGTTCTTGGAACCCGGGGGAAAAACTGTTTTTT

V gene: TRBV4-1
J gene: TRBJ2-7
D gene: TRBD2
clone size: NA
CDR3 length: 18
CDR3 protein: CASSQGGLAGGPLYEQYF
CDR3 DNA: TGCGCCAGCAGCCAAGGGGGACTAGCGGGAGGGCCACTCTACGAGCAGTACTTC

V gene: TRBV18
J gene: TRBJ2-2
D gene: NA
clone size: NA
CDR3 length: 14
CDR3 protein: CASSPPADTGELFF
CDR3 DNA: TGTGCCAGCTCACCACCGGCGGACACCGGGGAGCTGTTTTTT

V gene: TRBV2
J gene: TRBJ2-5
D gene: TRBD1
clone size: NA
CDR3 length: 15
CDR3 protein: CASSGQGQILRTQYF
CDR3 DNA: TGTGCCAGCAGTGGCCAGGGACAGATACTACGGACCCAGTACTTC

V gene: TRBV5-1
J gene: TRBJ2-2
D gene: TRBD2
clone size: NA
CDR3 length: 15
CDR3 protein: CASSSLTSVTGELFF
CDR3 DNA: TGCGCCAGCAGCTCGCTGACTAGCGTAACCGGGGAGCTGTTTTTT

V gene: TRBV6-5
J gene: TRBJ2-1
D gene: NA
clone size: NA
CDR3 length: 16
CDR3 protein: CASSYSSVDAYNEQFF
CDR3 DNA: TGTGCCAGCAGTTACTCCTCCGTCGATGCCTACAATGAGCAGTTCTTC

V gene: TRBV5-1
J gene: TRBJ2-5
D gene: NA
clone size: NA
CDR3 length: 16
CDR3 protein: CASSWGHGGNQETQYF
CDR3 DNA: TGCGCCAGCAGCTGGGGGCATGGAGGAAATCAAGAGACCCAGTACTTC

V gene: TRBV29-1
J gene: TRBJ2-5
D gene: NA
clone size: NA
CDR3 length: 14
CDR3 protein: CSVEDSSGVETQYF
CDR3 DNA: TGCAGCGTTGAAGACTCATCAGGGGTGGAGACCCAGTACTTC

V gene: TRBV7-3
J gene: TRBJ2-3
D gene: NA
clone size: NA
CDR3 length: 16
CDR3 protein: CASSLIGISRGDTQYF
CDR3 DNA: TGTGCCAGCAGCTTAATCGGTATATCACGAGGAGATACGCAGTATTTT

V gene: TRBV28
J gene: TRBJ1-2
D gene: NA
clone size: NA
CDR3 length: 12
CDR3 protein: CASSRDPNGYTF
CDR3 DNA: TGTGCCAGCAGCCGGGACCCCAATGGCTACACCTTC

V gene: TRBV6-5
J gene: TRBJ1-1
D gene: NA
clone size: NA
CDR3 length: 15
CDR3 protein: CASSYSAAGNTEAFF
CDR3 DNA: TGTGCCAGCAGTTACTCAGCTGCGGGGAACACTGAAGCTTTCTTT

V gene: TRBV6-1
J gene: TRBJ1-1
D gene: NA
clone size: NA
CDR3 length: 13
CDR3 protein: CASRIGADTEAFF
CDR3 DNA: TGTGCCAGCAGGATAGGGGCTGACACTGAAGCTTTCTTT

V gene: TRBV15
J gene: TRBJ2-1
D gene: NA
clone size: NA
CDR3 length: 16
CDR3 protein: CATSQRTTGKWNEQFF
CDR3 DNA: TGTGCCACCAGCCAAAGGACTACCGGAAAATGGAATGAGCAGTTCTTC

V gene: TRBV2
J gene: TRBJ1-1
D gene: TRBD1
clone size: NA
CDR3 length: 14
CDR3 protein: CASRRLGQPREAFF
CDR3 DNA: TGTGCCAGCAGGCGCCTGGGACAGCCTCGTGAAGCTTTCTTT

V gene: TRBV6-5
J gene: TRBJ2-7
D gene: TRBD1
clone size: NA
CDR3 length: 12
CDR3 protein: CASRDRGREQYF
CDR3 DNA: TGTGCCAGCAGGGACAGGGGCCGGGAGCAGTACTTC

V gene: TRBV10-1
J gene: TRBJ2-2
D gene: TRBD1
clone size: NA
CDR3 length: 13
CDR3 protein: CASSADRAGELFF
CDR3 DNA: TGCGCCAGCAGCGCCGACAGGGCCGGGGAGCTGTTTTTT

V gene: TRBV9
J gene: TRBJ2-1
D gene: NA
clone size: NA
CDR3 length: 13
CDR3 protein: CASSVGSYNEQFF
CDR3 DNA: TGTGCCAGCAGCGTAGGCTCCTACAATGAGCAGTTCTTC

V gene: TRBV5-4
J gene: TRBJ2-5
D gene: NA
clone size: NA
CDR3 length: 13
CDR3 protein: CASSPPDSETQYF
CDR3 DNA: TGTGCCAGCAGCCCCCCGGACAGCGAGACCCAGTACTTC

V gene: TRBV19
J gene: TRBJ2-5
D gene: NA
clone size: NA
CDR3 length: 15
CDR3 protein: CASSTAAQGGETQYF
CDR3 DNA: TGTGCCAGTAGTACCGCGGCCCAGGGTGGCGAGACCCAGTACTTC

V gene: TRBV29-1
J gene: TRBJ2-7
D gene: TRBD2
clone size: few
CDR3 length: 18
CDR3 protein: CSVEGGSGLAGGLYEQYF
CDR3 DNA: TGCAGCGTTGAAGGGGGAAGCGGACTAGCGGGAGGTCTCTACGAGCAGTACTTC

V gene: TRBV7-2
J gene: TRBJ2-7
D gene: NA
clone size: NA
CDR3 length: 13
CDR3 protein: CASSLRGSYEQYF
CDR3 DNA: TGTGCCAGCAGCTTAAGGGGGTCCTACGAGCAGTACTTC

V gene: TRBV6-5
J gene: TRBJ2-4
D gene: NA
clone size: NA
CDR3 length: 16
CDR3 protein: CASSSGRTLAKNIQYF
CDR3 DNA: TGTGCCAGCAGTTCTGGTCGGACTCTAGCCAAAAACATTCAGTACTTC

V gene: TRBV6-5
J gene: TRBJ2-1
D gene: NA
clone size: NA
CDR3 length: 15
CDR3 protein: CASRDQGLTAAGQFF
CDR3 DNA: TGTGCCAGCAGGGACCAGGGACTCACCGCGGCGGGGCAGTTCTTC

V gene: TRBV2
J gene: TRBJ1-2
D gene: TRBD1
clone size: NA
CDR3 length: 13
CDR3 protein: CASAWEGAMGYTF
CDR3 DNA: TGTGCCAGCGCATGGGAGGGGGCGATGGGCTACACCTTC

V gene: TRBV29-1
J gene: TRBJ2-1
D gene: TRBD2
clone size: once
CDR3 length: 15
CDR3 protein: CSVSAGVNSYNEQFF
CDR3 DNA: TGCAGCGTATCAGCGGGAGTAAACTCCTACAATGAGCAGTTCTTC

V gene: TRBV10-1
J gene: TRBJ1-2
D gene: TRBD1
clone size: NA
CDR3 length: 13
CDR3 protein: CASSGTANYGYTF
CDR3 DNA: TGCGCCAGCAGCGGGACAGCTAACTATGGCTACACCTTC

V gene: TRBV7-3
J gene: TRBJ2-5
D gene: NA
clone size: NA
CDR3 length: 13
CDR3 protein: CASSLYLGETQYF
CDR3 DNA: TGTGCCAGCAGCTTATACCTGGGAGAGACCCAGTACTTC

V gene: TRBV27
J gene: TRBJ1-2
D gene: NA
clone size: NA
CDR3 length: 13
CDR3 protein: CASSIRDSYGYTF
CDR3 DNA: TGTGCCAGCAGTATCAGGGATAGCTATGGCTACACCTTC

V gene: TRBV6-1
J gene: TRBJ2-1
D gene: TRBD2
clone size: NA
CDR3 length: 14
CDR3 protein: CASSLSGTYNEQFF
CDR3 DNA: TGTGCCAGCAGTTTAAGCGGGACCTACAATGAGCAGTTCTTC

V gene: TRBV28
J gene: TRBJ2-5
D gene: TRBD2
clone size: NA
CDR3 length: 15
CDR3 protein: CASSSASGIVETQYF
CDR3 DNA: TGTGCCAGCAGTTCGGCCAGCGGGATTGTCGAGACCCAGTACTTC

V gene: TRBV6-5
J gene: TRBJ1-3
D gene: NA
clone size: NA
CDR3 length: 16
CDR3 protein: CASSYSKVYSGNTIYF
CDR3 DNA: TGTGCCAGCAGTTACTCGAAGGTGTACTCTGGAAACACCATATATTTT

V gene: TRBV5-4
J gene: TRBJ2-5
D gene: TRBD2
clone size: NA
CDR3 length: 14
CDR3 protein: CASSPREGGETQYF
CDR3 DNA: TGTGCCAGCAGCCCCCGGGAGGGGGGCGAGACCCAGTACTTC

V gene: TRBV10-1
J gene: TRBJ2-2
D gene: NA
clone size: few
CDR3 length: 14
CDR3 protein: CASSLRPGSGELFF
CDR3 DNA: TGCGCCAGCTCCCTCCGACCTGGTTCCGGGGAGCTGTTTTTT

V gene: TRBV5-1
J gene: TRBJ1-3
D gene: NA
clone size: NA
CDR3 length: 16
CDR3 protein: CASSLEQGSSGNTIYF
CDR3 DNA: TGCGCCAGCAGCTTGGAACAGGGTTCCTCTGGAAACACCATATATTTT

V gene: TRBV27
J gene: TRBJ1-5
D gene: NA
clone size: NA
CDR3 length: 14
CDR3 protein: CASSPGQSEGPQHF
CDR3 DNA: TGTGCCAGCAGTCCCGGACAGTCGGAGGGGCCCCAGCATTTT

V gene: TRBV4-1
J gene: TRBJ2-2
D gene: TRBD2
clone size: NA
CDR3 length: 15
CDR3 protein: CASSPGTTVTGELFF
CDR3 DNA: TGCGCCAGCAGCCCCGGGACTACCGTCACCGGGGAGCTGTTTTTT

V gene: TRBV5-4
J gene: TRBJ2-1
D gene: TRBD2
clone size: NA
CDR3 length: 16
CDR3 protein: CASRGSGGSSYNEQFF
CDR3 DNA: TGTGCCAGCAGAGGTAGCGGGGGGAGCTCCTACAATGAGCAGTTCTTC

V gene: TRBV27
J gene: TRBJ1-1
D gene: NA
clone size: NA
CDR3 length: 11
CDR3 protein: CASMKDTEAFF
CDR3 DNA: TGTGCCAGCATGAAGGACACTGAAGCTTTCTTT

V gene: TRBV30
J gene: TRBJ2-1
D gene: NA
clone size: NA
CDR3 length: 12
CDR3 protein: CAWSNAKGEQFF
CDR3 DNA: TGTGCCTGGTCGAATGCCAAGGGTGAGCAGTTCTTC

V gene: TRBV6-5
J gene: TRBJ2-2
D gene: TRBD2
clone size: NA
CDR3 length: 14
CDR3 protein: CASARERDAGELFF
CDR3 DNA: TGTGCCAGTGCGCGGGAGAGGGACGCCGGGGAGCTGTTTTTT